The 21 T cell receptor beta chains presented below share a single source sample, sequenced in a study of T cells after posttransplantation cyclophosphamide. This table comes from immunoSEQ multiplex PCR, and its TCRdb copy is limited to in-frame clones, with some not included. The sample holds roughly 9,100 clones; 89% are singletons and the top ten take around 1.6%. The sequenced sample consisted of memory CD4+ T cells sorted from PBMCs. Receptor source: a woman aged 60-70 years in good health, CMV-negative, and a related stem cell transplant donor.

The chain has TRBV19 and TRBJ1-3, with 7 bases lining up with TRBD1. Germline V gives CDR1 LNHDA, CDR2 SQIVND (reference sequence). Germline trimming cut 7 bases from V and 5 bases from J; bases unmatched to any gene: 5. The CDR3 loop spans 13 amino acids. CDR3 DNA sequence: TGTGCCAGTATGGCCAGGGGGAGAAACACCATATATTTT. Translating it yields CASMARGRNTIYF.

This clone was counted a few times. DNA for the CDR3: TGTGCCAGCAGCTTGGGGAGTCGATACACCGGGGAGCTGTTTTTT. Its protein product is CASSLGSRYTGELFF. The J gene is TRBJ2-2, the V gene TRBV5-6; D is uncertain. Trimming removed 0 bases from V and 3 bases from J, with 9 bases in between. Germline V CDR1 and CDR2: SGHDT, YYEEEE. This CDR3 comprises 15 residues.

This chain connects TRBV6-6 to TRBJ1-2; a possible D gene is TRBD1 (6 bases). Germline CDR1 MNHNY, CDR2 SVGAGI (reference sequence). The germline V and J ends were trimmed by 6 bases and 4 bases, with 15 bases remaining between them. The CDR3 length is 14 residues. The CDR3 is CASSGQLQGYGYTF. CDR3 coding DNA: TGTGCCAGCAGCGGACAGCTACAGGGCTATGGCTACACCTTC.

A note on this clone: Compared with germline, one end of the junction differs, possibly owing to a read error. The CDR3 reads CASSEGRVGARPFF. The CDR3, as DNA: TGTGCCAGCAGTGAGGGGCGTGTGGGGGCACGGCCATTCTTC. The chain has TRBV25-1 and TRBJ1-2, with TRBD1 as a possible D gene (6 bases). The CDR3 is 14 amino acids. Per germline, CDR1 MGHDK and CDR2 SYGVNS.

A few counts support this clone. The chain joins TRBV5-6 to TRBJ2-5; TRBD1 matches at 11 bases. The CDR3 spans 15 residues. Looked up from germline, CDR1 is SGHDT and CDR2 is YYEEEE. Trimming took 0 bases from V and 6 from J; bases not matched to a gene: 4. CDR3 residues: CASSLAGTGGKTQYF. In nucleotides, the CDR3 is TGTGCCAGCAGCTTGGCCGGGACAGGGGGTAAGACCCAGTACTTC.

The gene calls are TRBV30 and TRBJ1-3; 7 nucleotides match TRBD1. After removal of 7 bases from V and 2 bases from J, the junction contained 8 bases not matched to a gene. Germline CDR1 reads GTSNPN; CDR2 reads SVGIG (reference sequence). The CDR3 is 14 residues long. CDR3 DNA: TGTGCCTTAGCCGGGACAGAGACTGGAAACACCATATATTTT. It encodes CALAGTETGNTIYF.

V usage is TRBV7-6 and J usage is TRBJ1-5; 7 bases fit TRBD1. Germline values: CDR1 SGHVS, CDR2 FNYEAQ. The CDR3 sequence is 14 residues long. V lost 6 bases, J lost 5 bases, and 7 bases stayed unmatched. DNA for the CDR3: TGTGCCAGCAGTTCGGGGACAGTGGATCAGCCCCAGCATTTT. It specifies CASSSGTVDQPQHF.

This chain links TRBV7-7 with TRBJ1-2; TRBD1 aligns across 7 bases. This CDR3 is built from 15 residues. Unmatched junction bases numbered 5, after V lost 0 bases and J lost 4 bases. CDR1 is SSHAT, CDR2 FNYEAQ, per germline (reference sequence). CDR3 sequence reads: CASSLAGGAGYGYTF. CDR3 bases: TGTGCCAGCAGCTTAGCAGGGGGCGCCGGCTATGGCTACACCTTC.

The chain is built from TRBV7-3 and TRBJ2-5; 9 nucleotides agree with TRBD2. V was pared by 5 bases and J by 4 bases, with 11 bases of the junction left unmatched. The CDR3 totals 16 residues. Germline CDR1 and CDR2: SGHTA and FQGTGA. The CDR3 sequence: CASSAAGTSPGETQYF. CDR3 coding DNA: TGTGCCAGCAGCGCTGCCGGGACTAGCCCCGGAGAGACCCAGTACTTC.

The genes are TRBV19 and TRBJ1-6; D may be TRBD1 (5 bases). Germline lookup yields CDR1 LNHDA and CDR2 SQIVND (reference sequence). The CDR3 consists of 13 residues. V shed 8 bases and J shed 13 bases, with 18 bases lying between them. This CDR3 reads CASHAVGGAPLHF. The CDR3 DNA reads TGTGCCAGTCATGCCGTCGGGGGTGCCCCCCTCCACTTT.

In its sample, this clone was seen a few times. The chain carries TRBV6-5 and TRBJ1-1; TRBD1 is a possible D gene (5 bases). The ends were cut back, 1 base at V and 3 bases at J, with 12 bases in the middle. The CDR3 is made up of 15 amino acids. Germline-derived CDR1 and CDR2 are MNHEY and SVGAGI. CDR3 in DNA: TGTGCCAGCAGTTACTATAGGGCAGGGCACACTGAAGCTTTCTTT. Amino acid sequence: CASSYYRAGHTEAFF.

This clone was counted between two and nine times. The V call is TRBV5-5, the J call TRBJ1-5; TRBD1 matches 7 bases. The CDR3 runs 18 residues. V shed 0 bases and J 3 bases; nucleotides not matched to a gene: 12. Germline V gene data show CDR1 as SGHKS and CDR2 as YYEKEE (reference sequence). For the CDR3, the DNA is TGTGCCAGCAGCTTGGAACGAGGGGGCGCGGGGAACAATCAGCCCCAGCATTTT. This translates into CASSLERGGAGNNQPQHF. The full variable domain, in which reference TRBV5-5 and TRBJ1-5 provide the parts outside the CDR3, is DAGVTQSPTHLIKTRGQQVTLRCSPISGHKSVSWYQQVLGQGPQFIFQYYEKEERGRGNFPDRFSARQFPNYSSELNVNALLLGDSALYLCASSLERGGAGNNQPQHFGDGTRLSIL.

The V and J genes are TRBV2 and TRBJ2-3; a weak D match, TRBD2 (5 bases). The CDR3 length is 14 residues. V was clipped by 8 bases and J by 4 bases, with 16 bases between them. Germline V gene data show CDR1 as SNHLY and CDR2 as FYNNEI. CDR3 nucleotide sequence: TGTGCCAGCTCCCGCGAGGAGAGGGCAGATACGCAGTATTTT. Residues: CASSREERADTQYF.

In its sample, this clone was seen once. CDR3: CASSVIAGGRNTGELFF. The DNA for the CDR3 is TGTGCCAGCAGCGTAATAGCCGGCGGTCGTAACACCGGGGAGCTGTTTTTT. This rearrangement joins TRBV9 to TRBJ2-2, with no clear D. The CDR3 has 17 residues. V dropped 1 base and J dropped 2 bases, with 15 bases sitting between them. Germline assignment: CDR1 SGDLS and CDR2 YYNGEE.

The chain links TRBV28 to TRBJ2-1; D may be TRBD1 (5 bases). Germline CDR1 is MDHEN and CDR2 is SYDVKM. Trimming shortened V by 7 bases and J by 8 bases, and 15 bases separated the two germline ends. CDR3 length: 13 residues. The CDR3 here is CASTTQGWDEQFF. CDR3 in DNA: TGTGCCAGCACCACTCAGGGTTGGGATGAGCAGTTCTTC.

This chain uses TRBV9 with TRBJ2-1, with 16 bases identical to TRBD2. The CDR3 has 18 residues. The V gene's germline CDR1 is SGDLS and CDR2 YYNGEE. The V segment lost 3 bases and the J segment 5 bases; nucleotides outside the gene matches: 8. CDR3 loop: CASSAGTSGGAPNNEQFF. DNA for the CDR3: TGTGCCAGCAGCGCAGGGACTAGCGGGGGGGCCCCCAACAATGAGCAGTTCTTC.

This clone was seen a few times. The chain links TRBV6-1 to TRBJ2-1; D not certain. The germline gives CDR1 MNHNS, CDR2 SASEGT. V lost 5 bases to trimming and J lost 0 bases, with 8 bases between them. The CDR3 consists of 14 residues. CDR3 amino acids: CASSLVSSYNEQFF. The CDR3 nucleotides read TGTGCCAGCAGTCTGGTTAGCTCCTACAATGAGCAGTTCTTC.

The J gene is TRBJ2-1, the V gene TRBV30, with D hard to call. Germline V gene data show CDR1 as GTSNPN and CDR2 as SVGIG (reference sequence). This CDR3 spans 12 amino acids. Trimming took off 4 bases at V and 4 bases at J, with 8 bases between the two ends. The DNA of the CDR3 is TGTGCCTGGAACAGTGATTACAATGAGCAGTTCTTC. Translated: CAWNSDYNEQFF. The full variable domain, in which reference TRBV30 and TRBJ2-1 provide the parts outside the CDR3, is SQTIHQWPATLVQPVGSPLSLECTVEGTSNPNLYWYRQAAGRGLQLLFYSVGIGQISSEVPQNLSASRPQDRQFILSSKKLLLSDSGFYLCAWNSDYNEQFFGPGTRLTVL.

V and J are TRBV5-6 and TRBJ1-1, with unresolved D. The CDR3 is 15 residues long. Germline values: CDR1 SGHDT, CDR2 YYEEEE. Trimming removed 1 base at V and 2 bases at J, with 12 bases between. The CDR3 region has the DNA TGTGCCAGCAGCTTGCCGGCTACAGCAAACACTGAAGCTTTCTTT. Translated: CASSLPATANTEAFF.

This chain links TRBV19 with TRBJ1-6, with a possible D match to TRBD1 (5 bases). The length of the CDR3 is 14 residues. Trimming cost V 3 bases and J 10 bases, with 13 bases left between them. The germline V gene encodes CDR1 LNHDA and CDR2 SQIVND (reference sequence). The CDR3 DNA follows: TGTGCCAGTAGTATGGGCCGGGACTACTCACCCCTCCACTTT. It translates to CASSMGRDYSPLHF.

The chain has TRBV6-6 and TRBJ1-2; a possible D gene is TRBD1 (6 bases). Germline lookup yields CDR1 MNHNY and CDR2 SVGAGI (reference sequence). V was cut by 7 bases and J by 1 base, with 7 bases left in between. The CDR3 sequence is 12 residues long. CDR3 sequence reads: CASKGDNYGYTF. CDR3 nucleotide sequence: TGTGCCAGCAAGGGGGATAACTATGGCTACACCTTC.